The 8 T cell receptor beta chains below all came from one sample that was sequenced in a study of graft-versus-host responses after intestinal transplantation. TCRdb's table, derived via immunoSEQ multiplex PCR, lists solely in-frame clones and lacks some. The sample yields about 47,000 clones, 90% to 95% seen once. The sample was PBMCs, taken around 820 days after a first intestinal transplant, on the day of a second. Source of these receptors: a human patient who received an intestinal transplant, so some T cells may come from the graft donor.

This chain links TRBV19 with TRBJ2-2, with 7 bases matching TRBD1. The V gene end was trimmed by 4 bases and the J gene end by 6 bases; junction bases not matched to a gene: 2. The germline V gene encodes CDR1 LNHDA and CDR2 SQIVND (reference sequence). The CDR3 is 13 amino acids. The CDR3 loop reads CASSRQGSGELFF. CDR3 DNA: TGTGCCAGTAGTAGACAGGGTTCCGGGGAGCTGTTTTTT.

The chain links TRBV7-2 to TRBJ2-1; 9 nucleotides line up with TRBD2. This CDR3 has 14 residues. In germline, CDR1 is SGHTA, CDR2 FQGNSA. Trimming removed 5 bases from V and 4 bases from J; junction bases left unmatched: 3. The CDR3 loop is CASSEGLAYNEQFF. Here the CDR3 DNA reads TGTGCCAGCAGCGAGGGACTAGCATACAATGAGCAGTTCTTC.

This sequence joins TRBV11-2 and TRBJ2-2; the D is unclear. This CDR3 comprises 14 residues. CDR1 is SGHAT and CDR2 is FQNNGV in the germline V gene. The germline V and J ends were trimmed by 5 bases and 3 bases, with 10 bases remaining between them. CDR3 protein: CASSHPLDTGELFF. The CDR3 DNA reads as TGTGCCAGCAGCCATCCCCTCGACACCGGGGAGCTGTTTTTT.

This chain links TRBV19 with TRBJ1-2, with a weak D call TRBD1 (5 bases). Germline CDR1 and CDR2: LNHDA and SQIVND (reference sequence). V lost 4 bases and J 7 bases, leaving 19 bases between the germline ends. The CDR3 is made up of 15 amino acids. DNA of the CDR3: TGTGCCAGTAGTAGAAAAGGGGACGGAATACTTGGCTACACCTTC. It yields the protein CASSRKGDGILGYTF.

The chain combines TRBV11-2 with TRBJ2-4, with TRBD2 matching 10 bases. Germline trimming cut 3 bases from V and 2 bases from J; bases unmatched to any gene: 13. Per the germline V gene, CDR1 is SGHAT and CDR2 is FQNNGV. The CDR3 spans 19 residues. CDR3 nucleotide sequence: TGTGCCAGCAGCTTCATTCGAGCTAGCGGGAGAGCGTCCAAAAACATTCAGTACTTC. It translates to CASSFIRASGRASKNIQYF.

This sequence joins TRBV5-4 and TRBJ2-5; TRBD1 or TRBD2 may be the D gene (6 bases each). The V end was cut by 2 bases, the J end by 1 base, with 12 bases between. This CDR3 has 15 residues. Per germline, CDR1 SGHNT and CDR2 YYREEE (reference sequence). The CDR3 reads CASSLPGAAQETQYF. The CDR3 nucleotides read TGTGCCAGCAGCTTACCGGGGGCTGCCCAAGAGACCCAGTACTTC.

This clone was picked up one time. The chain joins TRBV6-5 to TRBJ2-7; 11 nucleotides line up with TRBD1. After removal of 5 bases from V and 7 bases from J, the junction contained 10 bases not matched to a gene. Germline values: CDR1 MNHEY, CDR2 SVGAGI. The CDR3 has 15 amino acids. Written as DNA, the CDR3 is TGTGCCAGCAGTCCTATCGGGACAGGGGGTCGTGAGCAGTACTTC. This codes for CASSPIGTGGREQYF.

This clone came up a few times. The chain joins TRBV19 to TRBJ1-3; no reliable D call. V lost 3 bases and J 3 bases, leaving 9 bases between the germline ends. This CDR3 is 14 amino acids long. Per germline, CDR1 LNHDA and CDR2 SQIVND (reference sequence). CDR3 sequence reads: CASSIAQIGNTIYF. The CDR3 region has the DNA TGTGCCAGTAGTATCGCCCAGATTGGAAACACCATATATTTT.